Reported below is one TCR beta chain. The entry originates in a study of T cell changes during pregnancy in multiple sclerosis. There are 14 residues in the CDR3. CDR1 and CDR2 (germline): SGHAT, FQNNGV. The ends were cut back, 3 bases at V and 6 bases at J, with 15 bases in the middle. Data came from immunoSEQ multiplex PCR; TCRdb stores just in-frame clones and leaves some out. The sample records 65,000 to 75,000 clones, 80% to 95% being singletons. The TCR sequence derives from a female donor in good health, enrolled as a control in a pregnancy study. This specimen was peripheral blood, taken after pregnancy. The chain recombines TRBV11-2 with TRBJ2-7, with D perhaps TRBD2 (6 bases). CDR3 protein: CASSLVMTRGEQYF. Written as DNA, the CDR3 is TGTGCCAGCAGCTTGGTCATGACGCGGGGCGAGCAGTACTTC.